The present entry profiles one TCR beta chain with its context. The antigen is unknown. This record belongs to a study of OX40 agonist ivuxolimab in advanced cancers. Study-wide results and caveats: On average, CD8+ T cells showed a greater number of expanded clones than CD4+.

CDR3 length equals 13 residues. Germline V gives CDR1 SGHVS, CDR2 FNYEAQ. V lost 3 bases and J 3 bases, leaving 8 bases between the germline ends. Libraries were prepared by immunoSEQ multiplex PCR; TCRdb keeps only in-frame clonotypes and omits some of them. This table has over 50,000 clones, nearly 95% appearing once. This sample comprised CD4+ or CD8+ T cells sorted from blood, obtained in a trial of the OX40 agonist ivuxolimab. The rearrangement links TRBV7-6 to TRBJ1-1; possibly TRBD1 for D (5 bases). This clonotype was sampled from an adult with an advanced solid tumor such as melanoma, head and neck, liver or kidney cancer. The CDR3 DNA reads TGTGCCAGCAGCTTCGGGGGGGACACTGAAGCTTTCTTT. Residues: CASSFGGDTEAFF.